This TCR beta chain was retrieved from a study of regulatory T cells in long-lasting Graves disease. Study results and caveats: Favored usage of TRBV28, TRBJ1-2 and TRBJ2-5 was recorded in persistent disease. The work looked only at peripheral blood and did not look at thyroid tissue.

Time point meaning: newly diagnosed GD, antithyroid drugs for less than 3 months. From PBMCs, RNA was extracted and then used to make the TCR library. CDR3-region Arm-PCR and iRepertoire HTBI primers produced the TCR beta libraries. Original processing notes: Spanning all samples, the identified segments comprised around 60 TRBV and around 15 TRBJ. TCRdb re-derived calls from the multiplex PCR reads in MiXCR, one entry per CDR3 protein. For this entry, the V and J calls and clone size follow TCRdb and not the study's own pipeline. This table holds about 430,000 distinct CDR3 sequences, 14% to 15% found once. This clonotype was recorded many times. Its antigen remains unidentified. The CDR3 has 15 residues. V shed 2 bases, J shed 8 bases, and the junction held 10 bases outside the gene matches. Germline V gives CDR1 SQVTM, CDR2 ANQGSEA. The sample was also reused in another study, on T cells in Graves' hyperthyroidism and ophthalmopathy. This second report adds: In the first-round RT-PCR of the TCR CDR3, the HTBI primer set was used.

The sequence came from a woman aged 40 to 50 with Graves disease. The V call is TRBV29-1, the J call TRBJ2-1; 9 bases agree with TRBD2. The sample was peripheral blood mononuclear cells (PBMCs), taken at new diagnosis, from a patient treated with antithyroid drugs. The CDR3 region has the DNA TGCAGCGTTGAAACGCTAGCGGGAATGGGTTATGAGCAGTTCTTC. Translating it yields CSVETLAGMGYEQFF.